The 27 T cell receptor beta chains below come from one sample, sequenced in a study of blood T cell repertoires in COVID-19. TCRdb keeps only in-frame clones here, not all; method: immunoSEQ multiplex PCR. The sample carries 300,000 to 350,000 clones, roughly 90% recorded once. The source material was PBMCs or T cells enriched from blood (not recorded which). All receptors derive from a woman in her 30s who had recovered from COVID-19.

The chain recombines TRBV2 with TRBJ1-4; D perhaps matches TRBD1 (5 bases). Germline-derived CDR1 and CDR2 are SNHLY and FYNNEI. Trimming shortened V by 3 bases and J by 8 bases, and 7 bases separated the two germline ends. CDR3 length equals 12 residues. The CDR3 nucleotides are TGTGCCAGCAGTGAGGCAGGGGAAAAACTGTTTTTT. Translation: CASSEAGEKLFF.

Many counts were recorded for this clone. V usage is TRBV6-5 and J usage is TRBJ1-2, with TRBD1 matching over 7 bases. CDR1 and CDR2 from the germline V gene are MNHEY and SVGAGI. The length of the CDR3 is 14 residues. The J segment lost 4 bases and the V segment lost 5 bases, leaving 7 bases of the junction unmatched. The CDR3 nucleotides are TGTGCCAGCAGTAAGGGGGGACAGCCCTATGGCTACACCTTC. Amino acid sequence: CASSKGGQPYGYTF.

This clone has just one count. This chain connects TRBV10-3 to TRBJ1-6; tentative D call: TRBD1 (6 bases). The CDR3 spans 15 residues. The V gene's germline CDR1 is ENHRY and CDR2 SYGVKD. The germline V and J ends were trimmed by 6 bases and 6 bases, with 15 bases remaining between them. The CDR3 bases are TGTGCCATCAGGGAGACCGGGACAAGTAATTCACCCCTCCACTTT. Encoded protein: CAIRETGTSNSPLHF.

The chain joins TRBV13 to TRBJ1-1; D is possibly TRBD1 (5 bases). Germline CDR1 is PRHDT and CDR2 is FYEKMQ (reference sequence). The CDR3 contains 13 residues. Trimming shortened V by 0 bases and J by 5 bases, and 7 bases separated the two germline ends. The CDR3 coding sequence is TGTGCCAGCAGCTTAGGGGGGCGGACTGAAGCTTTCTTT. As protein: CASSLGGRTEAFF.

V usage is TRBV29-1 and J usage is TRBJ1-1, with D tentatively TRBD1 (6 bases). Deletions cut 4 bases from V and 4 bases from J, with 13 bases between. Germline lookup yields CDR1 SQVTM and CDR2 ANQGSEA. The CDR3 length is 13 residues. CDR3 in DNA: TGCAGCGTTGTACAGGGACACGTCACTGAAGCTTTCTTT. It yields the protein CSVVQGHVTEAFF.

This clone was seen just once. The genes are TRBV6-2 or TRBV6-3 and TRBJ1-2; tentative D call: TRBD1 (5 bases). Trimming pared 10 bases from V and 4 bases from J, leaving 16 bases between. Germline V gives CDR1 MNHEY, CDR2 SVGEGT. The CDR3 consists of 13 residues. This CDR3 reads CATRPTGTYGYTF. The CDR3, as DNA: TGTGCCACCCGCCCCACAGGAACCTATGGCTACACCTTC.

The chain has TRBV28 and TRBJ1-5; D is perhaps TRBD1 (5 bases). The CDR3 has 14 residues. The germline V gene has CDR1 MDHEN and CDR2 SYDVKM. The V end was cut by 7 bases, the J end by 2 bases, with 12 bases between. CDR3 nucleotides: TGTGCCAGCATATTGGGGGGTGGCAATCAGCCCCAGCATTTT. Protein product: CASILGGGNQPQHF.

The chain couples TRBV9 to TRBJ2-3, with 13 bases that match TRBD2. The CDR3 extends over 17 amino acids. Germline CDR1 reads SGDLS; CDR2 reads YYNGEE. After removal of 0 bases from V and 5 bases from J, the junction contained 6 bases not matched to a gene. The CDR3 bases are TGTGCCAGCAGCGTAGATACTAGCGGGGGGGCATTAGATACGCAGTATTTT. Protein product: CASSVDTSGGALDTQYF.

V is TRBV11-3 and J is TRBJ2-2; TRBD1 matches 7 bases. The ends lost 0 bases at V and 1 base at J; junction bases unmatched: 11. The CDR3 runs 19 residues. The germline CDR1 and CDR2 sequences are SGHNT and YENEEA. CDR3: CASSLEGYGQAGNTGELFF. CDR3 DNA: TGTGCCAGCAGCTTAGAGGGTTATGGACAGGCAGGGAACACCGGGGAGCTGTTTTTT.

J is TRBJ1-2 and V is TRBV12-3 or TRBV12-4, with 8 bases aligning to TRBD1. The ends lost 6 bases at V and 6 bases at J; junction bases unmatched: 6. There are 13 residues in the CDR3. CDR3 bases: TGTGCCAGCAGCCTCCGGGACAGGAATGGCTACACCTTC. Protein: CASSLRDRNGYTF.

The chain links TRBV7-9 to TRBJ2-7; 9 positions agree with TRBD2. This CDR3 has 13 amino acids. J was trimmed by 2 bases and V by 5 bases; bases with no gene match: 1. CDR1 is SEHNR, CDR2 FQNEAQ, per germline (reference sequence). The CDR3 loop reads CASSASGAYEQYF. In DNA form, the CDR3 reads TGTGCCAGCAGCGCTAGCGGGGCCTACGAGCAGTACTTC.

This clone was detected a few times. The chain joins TRBV12-2 to TRBJ2-1; the D segment call TRBD2 is taken from the table without a DNA check. TRBV12-2 is a pseudogene locus. This CDR3 comprises 17 residues. The CDR3 here is CASRLSTAASSYNEQFF. CDR3 bases: TGTGCAAGTCGCTTATCCACAGCGGCCAGCTCCTACAATGAGCAGTTCTTC.

This clone was found once. The V call is TRBV16, the J call TRBJ1-5, with 7 bases identical to TRBD1. The J segment lost 7 bases and the V segment lost 2 bases, leaving 5 bases of the junction unmatched. The CDR3 loop spans 14 amino acids. Germline CDR1 and CDR2: KGHSY and FQNENV. CDR3 residues: CASSQTGVWQPQHF. The CDR3 DNA is TGTGCCAGCAGCCAAACAGGGGTATGGCAGCCCCAGCATTTT.

The chain carries TRBV2 and TRBJ2-7; 7 positions agree with TRBD1. Germline V gene sequence: CDR1 SNHLY, CDR2 FYNNEI. The CDR3 is 14 residues long. After removal of 4 bases from V and 7 bases from J, the junction contained 10 bases not matched to a gene. CDR3 nucleotide sequence: TGTGCCAGCAGTGCAGGGACAGAAGACTGGGAGCAGTACTTC. Amino acids: CASSAGTEDWEQYF.

This rearrangement joins TRBV30 to TRBJ2-5, with 15 bases fitting TRBD2. This CDR3 contains 15 residues. CDR1 and CDR2 (germline): GTSNPN, SVGIG (reference sequence). V lost 5 bases to trimming and J lost 4 bases; unmatched junction nucleotides: 5. CDR3 sequence: CAWGLAGGPGETQYF. DNA for the CDR3: TGTGCCTGGGGACTAGCGGGGGGGCCGGGAGAGACCCAGTACTTC.

The chain recombines TRBV7-8 with TRBJ1-5, with 8 positions matching TRBD1. Trimming took 8 bases from V and 1 from J; bases not matched to a gene: 7. The germline CDR1 and CDR2 sequences are SGHVS and FQNEAQ. The CDR3 is made up of 15 amino acids. Here the CDR3 reads CASGPDRASNQPQHF. CDR3 nucleotides: TGTGCCAGCGGACCGGACAGGGCGAGCAATCAGCCCCAGCATTTT.

V and J are TRBV21-1 and TRBJ1-2; the table's D call, TRBD1, was not checked against the DNA. TRBV21-1 is described as a pseudogene. The CDR3 extends over 12 amino acids. CDR3 protein: CASSNRGNGYTF. In DNA form, the CDR3 reads TGTGCCAGCAGCAACAGGGGAAATGGCTACACCTTC.

The chain joins TRBV4-3 to TRBJ2-7, with D possibly matching TRBD2 (5 bases). V was trimmed by 4 bases and J by 0 bases, leaving 13 bases between them. CDR1 and CDR2 from the germline V gene are LGHNA and YSLEER. This CDR3 has 15 amino acids. CDR3 coding DNA: TGCGCCAGCAGCCCAGAGGAGGCCAGCTCCTACGAGCAGTACTTC. Translation gives CASSPEEASSYEQYF.

This chain connects TRBV24-1 to TRBJ2-4, with D possibly being TRBD1 (6 bases). The CDR3 length is 14 residues. The V end lost 4 bases, the J end lost 9 bases, and 15 bases lay between the germline ends. Germline lookup yields CDR1 KGHDR and CDR2 SFDVKD. The CDR3, as DNA: TGTGCCACCAGTGACCCCCAGGGGTTGGCCATTCAGTACTTC. It is translated as CATSDPQGLAIQYF.

The rearrangement joins TRBV30 to TRBJ1-1; 7 nucleotides align to TRBD1. Germline lookup yields CDR1 GTSNPN and CDR2 SVGIG (reference sequence). This CDR3 region has 14 residues. V trimming: 5 bases; J trimming: 3 bases; junction bases outside the gene matches: 9. For the CDR3, the DNA is TGTGCCTGGGTTGGGACAGACCTACACACTGAAGCTTTCTTT. This translates into CAWVGTDLHTEAFF. Variable domain in full (rest from reference TRBV30 and TRBJ1-1): SQTIHQWPATLVQPVGSPLSLECTVEGTSNPNLYWYRQAAGRGLQLLFYSVGIGQISSEVPQNLSASRPQDRQFILSSKKLLLSDSGFYLCAWVGTDLHTEAFFGQGTRLTVV.

This clone was picked up a small number of times. Written as DNA, the CDR3 is TGCGCCAGCAGCCACCGCACAGGGACAGACCGGGACGAGCAGTACTTC. Translating it yields CASSHRTGTDRDEQYF. The chain couples TRBV4-1 to TRBJ2-7, with 7 nucleotides matching TRBD1. Germline-derived CDR1 and CDR2 are MGHRA and YSYEKL. This CDR3 is 16 amino acids long. Unmatched junction bases numbered 13, after V lost 3 bases and J lost 5 bases.

The rearrangement uses TRBV6-5 and TRBJ2-7; D gene unclear. The CDR3 runs to 15 residues. The germline V gene has CDR1 MNHEY and CDR2 SVGAGI. Trimming pared 8 bases from V and 6 bases from J, leaving 23 bases between. The CDR3 bases are TGTGCCAGCCAGCCCCGATGGTCCAGTAGCCGCGAGCAGTACTTC. This gives the protein CASQPRWSSSREQYF.

The chain combines TRBV11-2 with TRBJ1-5; the D gene is possibly TRBD1 (5 bases). Germline loops: CDR1 SGHAT, CDR2 FQNNGV. The ends were cut back, 3 bases at V and 4 bases at J, with 7 bases in the middle. This CDR3 is 13 amino acids long. CDR3 nucleotides: TGTGCCAGCAGCTTCGGGGGAAATCAGCCCCAGCATTTT. It yields the protein CASSFGGNQPQHF.

The chain recombines TRBV6-5 with TRBJ2-7, with TRBD2 as a possible D gene (5 bases). Germline V gene sequence: CDR1 MNHEY, CDR2 SVGAGI. This CDR3 spans 12 amino acids. The germline V and J ends were trimmed by 6 bases and 6 bases, with 12 bases remaining between them. The CDR3 DNA reads TGTGCCAGCAGGTCCTCAGGAGGCGAGCAGTACTTC. This codes for CASRSSGGEQYF.

The V call is TRBV12-2, the J call TRBJ1-1; TRBD1 is the table's D call, not checked against the DNA. TRBV12-2 is annotated as a pseudogene. The CDR3 is made up of 18 amino acids. CDR3 sequence: CASRSRMAAGGGCTEAFF. The CDR3 DNA reads TGTGCAAGTCGCTCCAGGATGGCGGCAGGGGGAGGATGCACTGAAGCTTTCTTT.

The V call is TRBV9, the J call TRBJ2-5; D possibly corresponds to TRBD2 (6 bases). Germline CDR1 reads SGDLS; CDR2 reads YYNGEE. With 0 bases removed from V and 4 bases from J, the gap between germline ends came to 10 bases. CDR3 length: 14 amino acids. CDR3 sequence (DNA): TGTGCCAGCAGCGTAGCTCTGGGAGGAGAGACCCAGTACTTC. This translates into CASSVALGGETQYF.

The gene calls are TRBV7-9 and TRBJ2-6; D might be TRBD1 (5 bases). Germline V gives CDR1 SEHNR, CDR2 FQNEAQ (reference sequence). Deletions cut 5 bases from V and 3 bases from J, with 14 bases between. This CDR3 spans 16 amino acids. CDR3 bases: TGTGCCAGCAGCCCCGCAAGGGGCGGTGGGGCCAACGTCCTGACTTTC. This gives the protein CASSPARGGGANVLTF.